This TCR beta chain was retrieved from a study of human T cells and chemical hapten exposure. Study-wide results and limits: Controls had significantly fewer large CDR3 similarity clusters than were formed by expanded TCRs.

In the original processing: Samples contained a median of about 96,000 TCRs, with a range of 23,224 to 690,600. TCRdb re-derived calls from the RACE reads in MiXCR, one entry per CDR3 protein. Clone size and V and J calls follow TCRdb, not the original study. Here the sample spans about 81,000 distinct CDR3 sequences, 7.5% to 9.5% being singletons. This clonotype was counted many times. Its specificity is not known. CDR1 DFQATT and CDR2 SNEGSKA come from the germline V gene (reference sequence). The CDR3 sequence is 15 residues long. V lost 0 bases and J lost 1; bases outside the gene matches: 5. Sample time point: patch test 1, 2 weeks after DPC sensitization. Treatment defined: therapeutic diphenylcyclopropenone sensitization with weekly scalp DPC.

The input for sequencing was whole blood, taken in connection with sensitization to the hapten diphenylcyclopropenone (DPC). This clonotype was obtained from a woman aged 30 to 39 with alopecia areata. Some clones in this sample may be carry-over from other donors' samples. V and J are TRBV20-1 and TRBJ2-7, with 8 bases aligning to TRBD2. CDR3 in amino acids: CSARDRRGVSYEQYF. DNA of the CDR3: TGCAGTGCTAGAGATCGGCGGGGGGTTTCCTACGAGCAGTACTTC.